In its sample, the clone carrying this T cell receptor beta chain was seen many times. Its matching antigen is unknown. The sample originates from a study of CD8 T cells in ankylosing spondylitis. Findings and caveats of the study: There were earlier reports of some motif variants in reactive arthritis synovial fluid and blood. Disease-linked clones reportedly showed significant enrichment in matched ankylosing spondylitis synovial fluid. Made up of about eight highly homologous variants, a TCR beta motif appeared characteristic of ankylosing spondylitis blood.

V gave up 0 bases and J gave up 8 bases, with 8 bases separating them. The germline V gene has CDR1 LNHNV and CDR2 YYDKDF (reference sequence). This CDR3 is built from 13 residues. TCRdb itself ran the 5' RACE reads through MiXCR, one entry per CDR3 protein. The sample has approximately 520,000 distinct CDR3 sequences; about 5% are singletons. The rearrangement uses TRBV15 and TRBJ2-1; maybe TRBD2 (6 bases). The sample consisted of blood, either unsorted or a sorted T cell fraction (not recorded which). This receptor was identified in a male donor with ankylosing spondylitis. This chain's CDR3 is CATSRDTGDEQFF. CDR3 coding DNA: TGTGCCACCAGCAGAGATACGGGGGATGAGCAGTTCTTC.